The next 30 T cell receptor beta chains were all read from a single sample in a study of blood T cell repertoires in COVID-19 (TCRdb year 2020). The library was built by means of the immunoSEQ multiplex PCR assay. TCRdb obtained this table from immuneACCESS and retained in-frame rearrangements with V and J assigned. These tables miss some clones; where compared with another copy, unresolved V genes account for less than half of the shortfall, and the remainder is unexplained. The sample table contains over 150,000 clones; only one count was recorded for 75% to 90% of them. The ten largest clones represent more than 5.5% of the sample. Sequencing was carried out using PBMCs or T cells enriched from blood (not recorded which). The receptors here all came from a middle-aged man who had recovered from COVID-19.

V gene TRBV6-6 combines with J gene TRBJ2-1, with TRBD2 matching over 11 bases. Germline V gene sequence: CDR1 MNHNY, CDR2 SVGAGI (reference sequence). This CDR3 has 14 residues. V was pared by 6 bases and J by 9 bases, with 7 bases of the junction left unmatched. CDR3 amino acids: CASSWTSGYGEQFF. The CDR3 bases are TGTGCCAGCAGCTGGACTAGCGGGTACGGTGAGCAGTTCTTC.

The chain employs TRBV5-5 and TRBJ1-2; a possible D gene is TRBD1 (6 bases). CDR1 and CDR2 from the germline V gene are SGHKS and YYEKEE (reference sequence). CDR3 length equals 15 residues. Trimming stripped 4 bases from V and 3 bases from J, with 16 bases between. CDR3 protein: CASSPAPGDHYGYTF. Here the CDR3 DNA reads TGTGCCAGCAGCCCGGCCCCAGGGGACCACTATGGCTACACCTTC.

V and J are TRBV12-3 or TRBV12-4 and TRBJ1-5; the D is unclear. Trimming cost V 0 bases and J 5 bases, with 5 bases left between them. The CDR3 loop spans 13 amino acids. The CDR3 nucleotides read TGTGCCAGCAGTTTAGCCCGGGATCAGCCCCAGCATTTT. Translated: CASSLARDQPQHF.

The genes are TRBV3-1 (or the pseudogene TRBV3-2) and TRBJ1-6; the match to TRBD1 covers 8 bases. The germline V gene encodes CDR1 LGHDT and CDR2 YNNKEL (reference sequence). The J segment lost 9 bases and the V segment lost 3 bases, leaving 1 base of the junction unmatched. The CDR3 spans 13 residues. This CDR3 reads CASSHGTGSPLHF. For the CDR3, the DNA is TGTGCCAGCAGCCACGGGACAGGTTCACCCCTCCACTTT.

The rearrangement joins TRBV2 to TRBJ2-7, with 7 bases fitting TRBD1. J lost 5 bases, V lost 7 bases, and 11 bases had no gene match. CDR1 and CDR2 (germline): SNHLY, FYNNEI. The CDR3 has 14 residues. CDR3 region: CASILDRESHEQYF. The CDR3 DNA sequence: TGTGCCAGCATCTTAGACAGGGAGTCCCACGAGCAGTACTTC.

The genes are TRBV6-5 and TRBJ2-7; tentative D call: TRBD2 (6 bases). CDR1 and CDR2 from the germline V gene are MNHEY and SVGAGI. V was cut by 0 bases and J by 11 bases, with 8 bases left in between. This CDR3 comprises 11 residues. CDR3 protein: CASSYSRREYF. The CDR3 nucleotides read TGTGCCAGCAGTTACTCGAGGAGGGAGTACTTC.

V is TRBV19 and J is TRBJ1-1; weak D call: TRBD1 (5 bases). CDR1 is LNHDA, CDR2 SQIVND, per germline (reference sequence). The V gene lost 1 base and the J gene lost 6 bases, with 12 bases spanning the gap. The CDR3 length is 14 residues. The CDR3 nucleotides read TGTGCCAGTAGTATAGTGGGGCGGGGGTCTGAAGCTTTCTTT. It yields the protein CASSIVGRGSEAFF. The entire variable domain, with the rest obtained from reference TRBV19 and TRBJ1-1, is as follows: DGGITQSPKYLFRKEGQNVTLSCEQNLNHDAMYWYRQDPGQGLRLIYYSQIVNDFQKGDIAEGYSVSREKKESFPLTVTSAQKNPTAFYLCASSIVGRGSEAFFGQGTRLTVV.

The rearrangement joins TRBV28 to TRBJ2-7, with 12 positions matching TRBD2. V lost 6 bases to trimming and J lost 2 bases; unmatched junction nucleotides: 5. CDR3 size: 15 residues. CDR1 MDHEN and CDR2 SYDVKM come from the germline V gene. The CDR3: CASSLRTSGAYEQYF. In DNA form, the CDR3 reads TGTGCCAGCAGCCTCAGGACTAGCGGGGCCTACGAGCAGTACTTC.

The J gene is TRBJ1-3, the V gene TRBV2, with D tentatively TRBD1 (5 bases). Trimming removed 2 bases at V and 2 bases at J, with 10 bases between. Germline CDR1 SNHLY, CDR2 FYNNEI. The CDR3 totals 15 residues. The CDR3: CASSEFQGTGNTIYF. CDR3 DNA sequence: TGTGCCAGCAGTGAATTTCAGGGCACTGGAAACACCATATATTTT.

The count of this clone is one. V and J are TRBV5-1 and TRBJ2-7; TRBD1 agrees at 8 bases. CDR1 and CDR2 from the germline V gene are SGHRS and YFSETQ. V shed 4 bases and J 2 bases; nucleotides not matched to a gene: 5. The length of the CDR3 is 14 residues. This CDR3 reads CASSLEGQAYEQYF. The CDR3 nucleotides are TGCGCCAGCAGCCTAGAGGGACAGGCCTACGAGCAGTACTTC.

This chain uses TRBV4-1 with TRBJ2-2; D unclear. CDR1 MGHRA and CDR2 YSYEKL come from the germline V gene. The CDR3 is 15 amino acids. V shed 0 bases and J shed 7 bases, with 12 bases lying between them. The CDR3 loop is CASSQDGNGFGELFF. The CDR3 DNA is TGCGCCAGCAGCCAAGATGGCAACGGGTTCGGGGAGCTGTTTTTT.

The chain combines TRBV6-1 with TRBJ1-2; 9 positions match TRBD1. Germline CDR1 MNHNS, CDR2 SASEGT. V was clipped by 5 bases and J by 6 bases; unmatched bases: 4. The CDR3 is 13 residues long. This CDR3 is CASSRGTGNGYTF. DNA of the CDR3: TGTGCCAGCAGTCGTGGGACAGGGAATGGCTACACCTTC.

This clone was picked up a small number of times. This chain joins TRBV5-5 and TRBJ2-3; no definite D call. Germline V gene sequence: CDR1 SGHKS, CDR2 YYEKEE (reference sequence). This CDR3 is built from 15 residues. Trimming left V 0 bases short and J 3 bases short, with 11 bases between. The CDR3 region is CASSLAPDLTDTQYF. The CDR3 DNA sequence: TGTGCCAGCAGCTTGGCTCCCGACTTAACAGATACGCAGTATTTT.

The chain has TRBV10-3 and TRBJ2-1; 10 bases match TRBD2. The germline gives CDR1 ENHRY, CDR2 SYGVKD. This CDR3 region has 15 residues. V lost 5 bases, J lost 7 bases, and 8 bases stayed unmatched. The CDR3 sequence is CAISQGLALTNEQFF. As DNA, the CDR3 is TGTGCCATCAGTCAGGGACTAGCGTTGACGAATGAGCAGTTCTTC.

The chain has TRBV4-2 and TRBJ1-1; D possibly corresponds to TRBD1 (5 bases). Germline CDR1 and CDR2: LGHNA and YNFKEQ. CDR3 length: 14 amino acids. Between the trimmed V and J ends, which lost 1 base and 6 bases, there was a span of 12 bases. In DNA, the CDR3 is TGTGCCAGCAGCCAAGTTTCAGGGTACGCTGAAGCTTTCTTT. Translation gives CASSQVSGYAEAFF.

The chain combines TRBV10-3 with TRBJ1-2; D ambiguous. This CDR3 comprises 14 residues. Trimming removed 3 bases from V and 4 bases from J, with 12 bases in between. Germline assignment: CDR1 ENHRY and CDR2 SYGVKD. In DNA form, the CDR3 reads TGTGCCATCAGTGACGTGAAGGAGGTCTATGGCTACACCTTC. It specifies CAISDVKEVYGYTF.

The chain employs TRBV7-9 and TRBJ2-1, with D perhaps TRBD2 (6 bases). The V end was cut by 5 bases, the J end by 10 bases, with 18 bases between. Looked up from germline, CDR1 is SEHNR and CDR2 is FQNEAQ (reference sequence). The CDR3 totals 14 residues. CDR3 amino acids: CASSPGLGSPEQFF. CDR3 coding DNA: TGTGCCAGCAGCCCGGGACTCGGAAGCCCCGAGCAGTTCTTC.

This clone showed up just a few times. V usage is TRBV6-5 and J usage is TRBJ1-1; maybe TRBD1 (5 bases). V was cut by 7 bases and J by 0 bases, with 9 bases left in between. Germline V gene lookup returns CDR1 MNHEY and CDR2 SVGAGI. The CDR3 contains 13 residues. CDR3: CASTRQMNTEAFF. The CDR3 nucleotides read TGTGCCAGCACAAGACAGATGAACACTGAAGCTTTCTTT.

This clone has a handful of counts. This sample also contains other DNA sequences that code for the same CDR3. The V gene is TRBV29-1, the J gene TRBJ1-5, with 8 bases matching TRBD1. The germline CDR1 and CDR2 sequences are SQVTM and ANQGSEA. With 6 bases clipped from V and 0 bases from J, the junction kept 4 bases outside the gene matches. This CDR3 region has 14 residues. For the CDR3, the DNA is TGCAGCGTAGGGACAGGTAATAGCAATCAGCCCCAGCATTTT. This sequence encodes CSVGTGNSNQPQHF.

V usage is TRBV7-2 and J usage is TRBJ1-2; perhaps TRBD1 as D (5 bases). Between the trimmed V and J ends, which lost 3 bases and 0 bases, there was a span of 11 bases. Germline CDR1 and CDR2: SGHTA and FQGNSA. This CDR3 is 15 amino acids long. Here the CDR3 DNA reads TGTGCCAGCAGCTTTGTGACAGAAGCTAACTATGGCTACACCTTC. Its protein is CASSFVTEANYGYTF. Supplemented by reference TRBV7-2 and TRBJ1-2, the full variable domain reads GAGVSQSPSNKVTEKGKDVELRCDPISGHTALYWYRQSLGQGLEFLIYFQGNSAPDKSGLPSDRFSAERTGGSVSTLTIQRTQQEDSAVYLCASSFVTEANYGYTFGSGTRLTVV.

The V gene is TRBV25-1, the J gene TRBJ1-2; TRBD1 matches at 11 bases. V was pared by 6 bases and J by 7 bases, with 19 bases of the junction left unmatched. This CDR3 has 18 residues. Germline CDR1 reads MGHDK; CDR2 reads SYGVNS. The CDR3 DNA sequence: TGTGCCAGCAGAGGGACCCGGACAGGGGGCTTAGGTGGTCCTGGCTACACCTTC. This encodes CASRGTRTGGLGGPGYTF.

The V call is TRBV5-1, the J call TRBJ1-4; tentatively, D is TRBD1 (5 bases). V lost 0 bases and J lost 10, with 10 bases in between. The CDR3 runs to 13 residues. Germline CDR1 and CDR2: SGHRS and YFSETQ. Here the CDR3 reads CASSLDRGGKLFF. CDR3 nucleotides: TGCGCCAGCAGCTTGGATCGCGGGGGAAAACTGTTTTTT.

The rearrangement uses TRBV11-3 and TRBJ1-1, with D hard to call. The CDR3 sequence is 13 residues long. V lost 0 bases and J 2 bases, leaving 4 bases between the germline ends. The germline CDR1 and CDR2 sequences are SGHNT and YENEEA. The CDR3 nucleotides are TGTGCCAGCAGCTTAGACAGTAACACTGAAGCTTTCTTT. The encoded protein is CASSLDSNTEAFF. Together with reference TRBV11-3 and TRBJ1-1, the CDR3 gives the full variable domain: EAGVVQSPRYKIIEKKQPVAFWCNPISGHNTLYWYLQNLGQGPELLIRYENEEAVDDSQLPKDRFSAERLKGVDSTLKIQPAELGDSAVYLCASSLDSNTEAFFGQGTRLTVV.

The chain joins TRBV2 to TRBJ2-3; the match to TRBD2 covers 7 bases. CDR1 and CDR2 from the germline V gene are SNHLY and FYNNEI. With 7 bases clipped from V and 1 base from J, the junction kept 8 bases outside the gene matches. This CDR3 spans 15 amino acids. CDR3 in DNA: TGTGCCAGCAATCGACCGGGGGGTGGCACAGATACGCAGTATTTT. Its protein product is CASNRPGGGTDTQYF.

V gene TRBV9 combines with J gene TRBJ2-1; perhaps TRBD2 as D (6 bases). Germline V lookup: CDR1 SGDLS, CDR2 YYNGEE. The CDR3 contains 17 residues. V was trimmed by 0 bases and J by 0 bases, leaving 13 bases between them. The CDR3 DNA reads as TGTGCCAGCAGCGTAGACCGGGCGGGGAGCTCCTACAATGAGCAGTTCTTC. Translated: CASSVDRAGSSYNEQFF.

The rearrangement uses TRBV19 and TRBJ1-4, with TRBD1 matching over 7 bases. This CDR3 comprises 16 residues. Germline CDR1 reads LNHDA; CDR2 reads SQIVND (reference sequence). V shed 8 bases and J 4 bases; nucleotides not matched to a gene: 13. CDR3 amino acids: CASSFYPGQINEKLFF. As DNA, the CDR3 is TGTGCCAGTTCATTCTACCCGGGACAGATTAATGAAAAACTGTTTTTT.

The rearrangement uses TRBV28 and TRBJ1-1; 7 nucleotides line up with TRBD1. The CDR3 covers 13 residues. Trimming removed 8 bases from V and 11 bases from J; junction bases left unmatched: 14. Germline CDR1 MDHEN, CDR2 SYDVKM. The CDR3 here is CASGRIYRGDAFF. CDR3 coding DNA: TGTGCCAGCGGGCGAATCTACAGGGGAGACGCTTTCTTT.

This sequence joins TRBV11-2 and TRBJ2-1; TRBD1 might be the D (5 bases). The germline gives CDR1 SGHAT, CDR2 FQNNGV. The CDR3 runs to 13 residues. Trimming took 5 bases from V and 6 from J, leaving 11 bases between them. The CDR3 DNA reads as TGTGCCAGCAGCCCAGACAGAGCCAATGAGCAGTTCTTC. Encoded protein: CASSPDRANEQFF.

The chain joins TRBV28 to TRBJ2-1; D remains ambiguous. This CDR3 has 11 amino acids. Trimming shortened V by 9 bases and J by 4 bases, and 7 bases separated the two germline ends. Germline V CDR1 and CDR2: MDHEN, SYDVKM. The CDR3 reads CASTTYNEQFF. As DNA, the CDR3 is TGTGCCAGTACTACTTACAATGAGCAGTTCTTC.

This chain connects TRBV29-1 to TRBJ2-7, with 15 nucleotides matching TRBD2. The CDR3 is 16 amino acids. V gave up 6 bases and J gave up 0 bases; unmatched junction bases: 6. Germline lookup yields CDR1 SQVTM and CDR2 ANQGSEA. The CDR3, as DNA: TGCAGCGTCGGGACTAGCGGGGGGTTTACCTCCTACGAGCAGTACTTC. Translation: CSVGTSGGFTSYEQYF.